Following are 7 T cell receptor beta chains from one sample sequenced in a study of shared clonotypes between healthy human individuals. CD45RO-negative, CCR7-selected cells formed the naive CD8 fraction, which excluded terminally differentiated effector memory CD45RA+ cells. The repertoire was sequenced with immunoSEQ multiplex PCR; TCRdb's copy has only in-frame clones and lacks some. Among 2 million to 2.5 million clones listed, about 95% were seen once. The sequenced sample was naive CD8+ T cells sorted from blood. Every receptor here comes from a man in his late teens or twenties in good health.

The genes are TRBV5-1 and TRBJ1-2, with D perhaps TRBD1 (5 bases). Germline V gene data show CDR1 as SGHRS and CDR2 as YFSETQ. The V end was cut by 4 bases, the J end by 8 bases, with 21 bases between. CDR3 size: 15 residues. CDR3 coding DNA: TGCGCCAGCAGCGGGAGCGGGACGGGAATTACGGGCTACACCTTC. It codes for CASSGSGTGITGYTF.

The chain employs TRBV27 and TRBJ2-7; 11 nucleotides agree with TRBD2. The CDR3 runs to 17 residues. J lost 4 bases, V lost 5 bases, and 13 bases had no gene match. The germline gives CDR1 MNHEY, CDR2 SMNVEV (reference sequence). CDR3 coding DNA: TGTGCCAGCAGTCCCCTCGCCACTAGCGGGAGTTGGTACGAGCAGTACTTC. Translated, it gives CASSPLATSGSWYEQYF.

The gene calls are TRBV7-9 and TRBJ2-1; no clear D gene. The CDR3 has 12 amino acids. The germline V and J ends were trimmed by 7 bases and 8 bases, with 12 bases remaining between them. In germline, CDR1 is SEHNR, CDR2 FQNEAQ (reference sequence). CDR3 in amino acids: CASTIKNDEQFF. In nucleotides, the CDR3 is TGTGCCAGCACGATCAAAAACGATGAGCAGTTCTTC.

The CDR3 nucleotides read TGTGCCAGCAGTTACGAGCGGGGGAGCCCCTACGAGCAGTACTTC. Translation: CASSYERGSPYEQYF. The chain has TRBV6-6 and TRBJ2-7, with 8 bases that match TRBD2. Germline V gene data show CDR1 as MNHNY and CDR2 as SVGAGI (reference sequence). With 2 bases clipped from V and 2 bases from J, the junction kept 5 bases outside the gene matches. This CDR3 has 15 amino acids.

This clone appeared a single time. The chain has TRBV27 and TRBJ1-4, with a possible D match to TRBD1 (5 bases). Trimming removed 4 bases at V and 3 bases at J, with 9 bases between. The CDR3 runs 14 residues. The germline CDR1 and CDR2 sequences are MNHEY and SMNVEV (reference sequence). In nucleotides, the CDR3 is TGTGCCAGCAGTTCTCAGGGTTCTAATGAAAAACTGTTTTTT. Translating gives CASSSQGSNEKLFF.

The CDR3 coding sequence is TGTGCCAGCAGCACCTCTGGGGCCAACGTCCTGACTTTC. Protein: CASSTSGANVLTF. The genes are TRBV11-2 and TRBJ2-6; D not resolved. V was clipped by 5 bases and J by 0 bases, with 2 bases between them. The CDR3 totals 13 residues. Germline V CDR1 and CDR2: SGHAT, FQNNGV.

The chain recombines TRBV18 with TRBJ2-5; 9 nucleotides align to TRBD2. The V and J ends lost 2 bases and 2 bases, in that order; junction bases with no gene match: 9. Germline CDR1 is KGHSH and CDR2 is LQKENI. This CDR3 is built from 17 residues. This CDR3 is CASSPSTTSGLQETQYF. For the CDR3, the DNA is TGTGCCAGCTCACCATCGACAACTAGCGGGTTACAAGAGACCCAGTACTTC.